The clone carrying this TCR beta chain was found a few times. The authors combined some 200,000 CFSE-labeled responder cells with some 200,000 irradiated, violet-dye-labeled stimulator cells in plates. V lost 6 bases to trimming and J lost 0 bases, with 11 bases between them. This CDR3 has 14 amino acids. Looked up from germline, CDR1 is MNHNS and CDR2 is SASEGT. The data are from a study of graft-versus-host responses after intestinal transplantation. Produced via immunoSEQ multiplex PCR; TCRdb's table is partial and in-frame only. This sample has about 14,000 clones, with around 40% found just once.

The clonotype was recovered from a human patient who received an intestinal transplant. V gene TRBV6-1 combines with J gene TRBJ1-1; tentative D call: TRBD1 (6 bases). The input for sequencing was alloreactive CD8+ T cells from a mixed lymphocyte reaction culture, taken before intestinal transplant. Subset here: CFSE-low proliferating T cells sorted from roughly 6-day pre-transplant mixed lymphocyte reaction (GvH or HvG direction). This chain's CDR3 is CASRGHVLNTEAFF. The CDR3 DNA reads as TGTGCCAGCAGGGGACACGTTCTGAACACTGAAGCTTTCTTT.